This is a list of T cell receptor beta chains from one sample in a study of control samples from healthy donors and cancer patients. Data came from immunoSEQ multiplex PCR; TCRdb stores just in-frame clones and leaves some out. The sample yields about 79,000 clones, 80% to 95% seen once. The sample comprised PBMCs. The source of these receptors is a woman aged 40-49 years with lung cancer. The CDR3 runs from the conserved cysteine through the conserved F or W. Fields, in order: V gene, J gene, CDR3 protein.

>TRBV27|TRBJ1-5
CASSLYEGPQHF
>TRBV6-5|TRBJ2-7
CASAGQGGNEQYF
>TRBV6-5|TRBJ2-7
CASSLGRADIPHEQYF
>TRBV2|TRBJ1-6
CASLRGDRGASPLHF
>TRBV6-1|TRBJ2-7
CASSESWTGTYEQYF
>TRBV7-2|TRBJ1-1
CASSLYRGPNTEAFF
>TRBV2|TRBJ1-1
CASRPGQYTEAFF
>TRBV19|TRBJ1-4
CASFDRGNEKLFF
>TRBV12-3/TRBV12-4|TRBJ2-5
CASSRDVAAQYF
>TRBV7-9|TRBJ2-7
CASSSYLTGTSGGPYEQYF
>TRBV5-6|TRBJ1-2
CASSGGYGYTF
>TRBV28|TRBJ1-4
CASSTTGANNEKLFF
>TRBV2|TRBJ1-4
CASSIRTGEKLFF
>TRBV19|TRBJ2-7
CASSGHRDRDYEQYF
>TRBV6-5|TRBJ1-5
CASKPGVNQPQHF